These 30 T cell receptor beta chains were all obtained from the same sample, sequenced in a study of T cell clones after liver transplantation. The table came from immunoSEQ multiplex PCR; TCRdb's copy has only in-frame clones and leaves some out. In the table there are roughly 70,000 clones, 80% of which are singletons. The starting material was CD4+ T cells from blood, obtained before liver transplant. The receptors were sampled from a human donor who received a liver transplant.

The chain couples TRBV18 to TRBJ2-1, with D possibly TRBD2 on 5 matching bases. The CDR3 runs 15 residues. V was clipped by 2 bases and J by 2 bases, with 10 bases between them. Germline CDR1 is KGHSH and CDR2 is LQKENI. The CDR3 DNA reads TGTGCCAGCTCACCAGGTAGCGAAGCCTACAATGAGCAGTTCTTC. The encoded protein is CASSPGSEAYNEQFF.

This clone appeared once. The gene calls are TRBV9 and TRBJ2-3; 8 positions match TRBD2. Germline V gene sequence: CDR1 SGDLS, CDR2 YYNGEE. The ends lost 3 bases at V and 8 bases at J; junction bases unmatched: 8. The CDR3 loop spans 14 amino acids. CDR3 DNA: TGTGCCAGCAGCGGCGGGGGGAGCCTGATTACGCAGTATTTT. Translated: CASSGGGSLITQYF.

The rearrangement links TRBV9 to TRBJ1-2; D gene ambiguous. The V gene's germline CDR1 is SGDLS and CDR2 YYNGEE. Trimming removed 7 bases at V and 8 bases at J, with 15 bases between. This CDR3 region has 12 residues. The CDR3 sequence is CASSQAAGGYTF. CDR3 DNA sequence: TGTGCCAGCTCTCAGGCAGCCGGCGGCTACACCTTC. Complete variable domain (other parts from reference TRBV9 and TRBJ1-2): DSGVTQTPKHLITATGQRVTLRCSPRSGDLSVYWYQQSLDQGLQFLIQYYNGEERAKGNILERFSAQQFPDLHSELNLSSLELGDSALYFCASSQAAGGYTFGSGTRLTVV.

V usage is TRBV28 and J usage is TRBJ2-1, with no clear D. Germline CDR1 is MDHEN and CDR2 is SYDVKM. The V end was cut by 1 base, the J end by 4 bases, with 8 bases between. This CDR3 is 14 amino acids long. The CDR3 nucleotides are TGTGCCAGCAGTTTATTTCGAGATTACAATGAGCAGTTCTTC. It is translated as CASSLFRDYNEQFF.

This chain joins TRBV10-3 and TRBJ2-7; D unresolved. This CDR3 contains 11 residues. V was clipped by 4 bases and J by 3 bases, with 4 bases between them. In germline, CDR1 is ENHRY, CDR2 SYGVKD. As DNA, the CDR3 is TGTGCCATCAGTGGGGGCTACGAGCAGTACTTC. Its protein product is CAISGGYEQYF.

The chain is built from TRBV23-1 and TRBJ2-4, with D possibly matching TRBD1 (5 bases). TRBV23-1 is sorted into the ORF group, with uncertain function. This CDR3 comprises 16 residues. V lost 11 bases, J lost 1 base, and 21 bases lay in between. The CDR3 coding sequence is TGCGCCTCGCGGATGGGGCTTGGGATGGCCAAAAACATTCAGTACTTC. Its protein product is CASRMGLGMAKNIQYF.

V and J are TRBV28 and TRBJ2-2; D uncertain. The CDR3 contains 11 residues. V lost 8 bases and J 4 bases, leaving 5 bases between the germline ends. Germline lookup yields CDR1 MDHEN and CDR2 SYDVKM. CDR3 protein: CASAVTGELFF. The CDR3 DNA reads TGTGCCAGCGCGGTCACCGGGGAGCTGTTTTTT.

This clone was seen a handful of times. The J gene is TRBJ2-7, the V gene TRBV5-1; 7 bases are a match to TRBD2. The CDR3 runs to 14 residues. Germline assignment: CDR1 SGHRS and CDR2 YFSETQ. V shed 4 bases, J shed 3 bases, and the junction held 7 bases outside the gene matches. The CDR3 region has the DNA TGCGCCAGCAGCGTTCCGACTAGCAGCTACGAGCAGTACTTC. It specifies CASSVPTSSYEQYF.

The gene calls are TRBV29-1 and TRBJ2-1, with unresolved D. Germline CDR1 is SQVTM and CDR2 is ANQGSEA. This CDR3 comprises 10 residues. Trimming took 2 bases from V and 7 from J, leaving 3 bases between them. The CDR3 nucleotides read TGCAGCGTTGAAAATAATGAGCAGTTCTTC. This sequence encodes CSVENNEQFF.

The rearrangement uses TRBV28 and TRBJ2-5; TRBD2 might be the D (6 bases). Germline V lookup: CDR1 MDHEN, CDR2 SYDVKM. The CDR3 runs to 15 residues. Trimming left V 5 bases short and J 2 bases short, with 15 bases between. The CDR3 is CASSPARGRQETQYF. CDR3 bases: TGTGCCAGCAGTCCGGCGCGGGGAAGACAAGAGACCCAGTACTTC.

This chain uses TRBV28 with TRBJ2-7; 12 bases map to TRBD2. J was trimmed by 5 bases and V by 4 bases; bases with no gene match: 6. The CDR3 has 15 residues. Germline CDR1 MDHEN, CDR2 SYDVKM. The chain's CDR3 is CASSSPSGRAHEQYF. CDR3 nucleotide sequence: TGTGCCAGCAGTTCCCCTAGCGGGAGGGCCCACGAGCAGTACTTC. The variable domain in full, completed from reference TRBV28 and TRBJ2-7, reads DVKVTQSSRYLVKRTGEKVFLECVQDMDHENMFWYRQDPGLGLRLIYFSYDVKMKEKGDIPEGYSVSREKKERFSLILESASTNQTSMYLCASSSPSGRAHEQYFGPGTRLTVT.

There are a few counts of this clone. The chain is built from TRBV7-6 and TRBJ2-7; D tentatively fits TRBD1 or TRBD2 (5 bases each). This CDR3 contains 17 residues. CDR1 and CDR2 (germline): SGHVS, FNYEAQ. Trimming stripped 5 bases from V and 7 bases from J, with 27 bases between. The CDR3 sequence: CASSPQTRDLNGMEQYF. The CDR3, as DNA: TGTGCCAGCAGCCCCCAAACCCGGGACCTAAACGGAATGGAGCAGTACTTC.

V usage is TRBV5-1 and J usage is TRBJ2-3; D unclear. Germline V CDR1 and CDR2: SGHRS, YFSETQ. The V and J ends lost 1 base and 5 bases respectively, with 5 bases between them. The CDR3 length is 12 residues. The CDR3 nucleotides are TGCGCCAGCAGCTTGTTGGGAGATACGCAGTATTTT. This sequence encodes CASSLLGDTQYF.

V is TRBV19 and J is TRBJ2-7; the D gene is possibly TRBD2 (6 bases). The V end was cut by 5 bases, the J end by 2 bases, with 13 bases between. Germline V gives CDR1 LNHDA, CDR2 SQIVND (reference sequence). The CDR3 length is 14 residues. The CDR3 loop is CASSLRRGTYEQYF. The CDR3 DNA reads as TGTGCCAGTAGTCTCAGGCGGGGTACCTACGAGCAGTACTTC.

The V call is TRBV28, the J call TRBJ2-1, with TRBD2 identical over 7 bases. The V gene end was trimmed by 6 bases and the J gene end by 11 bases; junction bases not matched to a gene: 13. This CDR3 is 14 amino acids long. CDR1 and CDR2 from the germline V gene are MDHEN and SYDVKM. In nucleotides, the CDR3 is TGTGCCAGCAGCCTGGGACTACCCAACATGAAGCAGTTCTTC. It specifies CASSLGLPNMKQFF.

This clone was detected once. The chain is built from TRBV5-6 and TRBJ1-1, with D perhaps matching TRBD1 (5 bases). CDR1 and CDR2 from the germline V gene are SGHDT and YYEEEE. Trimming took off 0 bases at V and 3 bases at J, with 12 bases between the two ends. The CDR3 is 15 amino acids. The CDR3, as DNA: TGTGCCAGCAGCTTGGTCGGTAGGGGCTACACTGAAGCTTTCTTT. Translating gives CASSLVGRGYTEAFF.

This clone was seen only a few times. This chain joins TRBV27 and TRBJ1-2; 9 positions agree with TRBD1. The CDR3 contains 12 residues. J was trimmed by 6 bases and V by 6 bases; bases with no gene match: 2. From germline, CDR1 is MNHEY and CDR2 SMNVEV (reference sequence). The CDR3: CASRTGGNGYTF. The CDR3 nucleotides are TGTGCCAGCAGGACAGGGGGGAATGGCTACACCTTC.

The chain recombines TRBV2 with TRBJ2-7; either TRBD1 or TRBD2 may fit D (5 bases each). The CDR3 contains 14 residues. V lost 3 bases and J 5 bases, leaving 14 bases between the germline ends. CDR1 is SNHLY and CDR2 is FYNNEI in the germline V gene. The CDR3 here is CASSEQGVGDEQYF. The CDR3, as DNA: TGTGCCAGCAGTGAGCAGGGAGTGGGAGACGAGCAGTACTTC.

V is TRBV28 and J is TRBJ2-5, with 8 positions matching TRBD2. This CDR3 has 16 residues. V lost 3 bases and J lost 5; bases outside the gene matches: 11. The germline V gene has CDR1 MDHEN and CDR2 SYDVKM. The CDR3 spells CASSFGAGGGGETQYF. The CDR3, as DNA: TGTGCCAGCAGTTTTGGGGCGGGAGGAGGAGGGGAGACCCAGTACTTC.

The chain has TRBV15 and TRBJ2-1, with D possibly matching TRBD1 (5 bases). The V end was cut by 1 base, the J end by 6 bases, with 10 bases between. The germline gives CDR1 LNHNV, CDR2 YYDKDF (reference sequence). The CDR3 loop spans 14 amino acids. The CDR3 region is CATSRGSQGNEQFF. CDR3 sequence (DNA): TGTGCCACCAGCAGAGGTTCTCAGGGCAATGAGCAGTTCTTC.

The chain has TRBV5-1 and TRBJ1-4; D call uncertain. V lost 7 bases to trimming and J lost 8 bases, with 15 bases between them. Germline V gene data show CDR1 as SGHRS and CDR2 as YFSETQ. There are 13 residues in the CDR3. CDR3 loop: CASCRNFGEKLFF. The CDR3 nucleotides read TGCGCCAGCTGCCGGAATTTCGGGGAAAAACTGTTTTTT.

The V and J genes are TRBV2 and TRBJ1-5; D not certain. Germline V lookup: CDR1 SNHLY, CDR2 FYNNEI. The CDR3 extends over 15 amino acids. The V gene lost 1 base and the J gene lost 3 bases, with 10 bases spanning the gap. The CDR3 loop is CASSEEGLPNQPQHF. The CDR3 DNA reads TGTGCCAGCAGTGAAGAAGGGTTACCCAATCAGCCCCAGCATTTT.

CDR3 DNA sequence: TGTGCCAGCAGTCCCCTGGGGGGCGGGGGGGCCAACGTCCTGACTTTC. It specifies CASSPLGGGGANVLTF. The V and J genes are TRBV27 and TRBJ2-6; the D call may be TRBD1 or TRBD2 (6 bases each). The CDR3 has 16 amino acids. Per the germline V gene, CDR1 is MNHEY and CDR2 is SMNVEV (reference sequence). Trimming cost V 5 bases and J 4 bases, with 15 bases left between them.

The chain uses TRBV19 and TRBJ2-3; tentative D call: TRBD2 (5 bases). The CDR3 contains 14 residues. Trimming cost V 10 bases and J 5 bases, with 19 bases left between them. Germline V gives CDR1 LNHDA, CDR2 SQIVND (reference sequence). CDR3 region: CATQRRGSGDTQYF. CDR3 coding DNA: TGTGCCACCCAAAGAAGAGGGAGTGGAGATACGCAGTATTTT.

This chain's CDR3 is CAVYRGPEYGYTF. In DNA form, the CDR3 reads TGTGCCGTTTACAGGGGCCCTGAATATGGCTACACCTTC. The rearrangement links TRBV6-5 to TRBJ1-2; 7 bases align to TRBD1. V was pared by 11 bases and J by 5 bases, with 11 bases of the junction left unmatched. Germline CDR1 is MNHEY and CDR2 is SVGAGI. The length of the CDR3 is 13 residues.

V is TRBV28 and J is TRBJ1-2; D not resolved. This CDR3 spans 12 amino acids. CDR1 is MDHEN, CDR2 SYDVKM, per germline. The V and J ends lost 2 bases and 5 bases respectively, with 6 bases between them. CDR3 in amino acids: CASSLGPYGYTF. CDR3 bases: TGTGCCAGCAGTTTAGGACCGTATGGCTACACCTTC.

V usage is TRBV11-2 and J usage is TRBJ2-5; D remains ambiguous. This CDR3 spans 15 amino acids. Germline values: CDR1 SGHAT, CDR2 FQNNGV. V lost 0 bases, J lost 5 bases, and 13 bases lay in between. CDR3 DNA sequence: TGTGCCAGCAGCTTAGAGGCGGATGGGTCGGAGACCCAGTACTTC. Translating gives CASSLEADGSETQYF. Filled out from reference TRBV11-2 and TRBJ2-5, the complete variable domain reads EAGVAQSPRYKIIEKRQSVAFWCNPISGHATLYWYQQILGQGPKLLIQFQNNGVVDDSQLPKDRFSAERLKGVDSTLKIQPAKLEDSAVYLCASSLEADGSETQYFGPGTRLLVL.

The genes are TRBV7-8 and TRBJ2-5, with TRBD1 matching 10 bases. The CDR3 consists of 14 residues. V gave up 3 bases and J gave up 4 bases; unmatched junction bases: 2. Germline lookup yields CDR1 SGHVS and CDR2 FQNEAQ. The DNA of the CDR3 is TGTGCCAGCAGCTTCCGGACAGGGGGAGAGACCCAGTACTTC. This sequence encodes CASSFRTGGETQYF.

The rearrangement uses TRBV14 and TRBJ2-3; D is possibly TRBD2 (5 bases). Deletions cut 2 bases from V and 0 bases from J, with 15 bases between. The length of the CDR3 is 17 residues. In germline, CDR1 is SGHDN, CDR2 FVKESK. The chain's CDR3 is CASSQPQGSYSTDTQYF. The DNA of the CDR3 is TGTGCCAGCAGCCAACCCCAAGGGAGCTATAGCACAGATACGCAGTATTTT.

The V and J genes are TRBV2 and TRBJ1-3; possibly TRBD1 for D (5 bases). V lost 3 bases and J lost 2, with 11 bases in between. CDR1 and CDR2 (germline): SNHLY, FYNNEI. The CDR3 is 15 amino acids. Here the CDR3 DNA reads TGTGCCAGCAGTGATATGACAGCTCCTGGAAACACCATATATTTT. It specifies CASSDMTAPGNTIYF. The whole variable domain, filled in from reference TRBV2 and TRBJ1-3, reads EPEVTQTPSHQVTQMGQEVILRCVPISNHLYFYWYRQILGQKVEFLVSFYNNEISEKSEIFDDQFSVERPDGSNFTLKIRSTKLEDSAMYFCASSDMTAPGNTIYFGEGSWLTVV.